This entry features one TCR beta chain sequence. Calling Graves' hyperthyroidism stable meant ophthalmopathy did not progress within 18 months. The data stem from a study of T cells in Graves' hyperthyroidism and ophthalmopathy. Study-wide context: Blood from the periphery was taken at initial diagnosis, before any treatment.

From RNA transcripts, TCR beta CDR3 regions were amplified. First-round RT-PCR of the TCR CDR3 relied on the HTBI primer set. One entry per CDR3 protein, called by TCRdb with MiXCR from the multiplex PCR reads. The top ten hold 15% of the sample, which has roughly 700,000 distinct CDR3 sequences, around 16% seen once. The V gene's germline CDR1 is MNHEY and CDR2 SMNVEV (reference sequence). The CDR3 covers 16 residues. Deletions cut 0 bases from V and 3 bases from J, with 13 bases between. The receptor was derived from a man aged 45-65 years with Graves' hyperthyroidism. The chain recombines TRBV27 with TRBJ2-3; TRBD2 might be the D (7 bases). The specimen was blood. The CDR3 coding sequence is TGTGCCAGCAGTTTATCGCCCGGGGGGCCGACAGATACGCAGTATTTT. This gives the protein CASSLSPGGPTDTQYF.